What follows describes a single T cell receptor (beta chain). Assay: immunoSEQ multiplex PCR; the TCRdb copy retains only in-frame clones and omits some. Among some 200,000 clones, roughly 94% were seen once, and the ten largest hold roughly 1.6%. The data derive from a study of control samples from healthy donors and cancer patients. Germline V lookup: CDR1 SGHKS, CDR2 YYEKEE (reference sequence). Trimming removed 0 bases from V and 4 bases from J, with 10 bases in between. This CDR3 has 14 residues. V gene TRBV5-5 combines with J gene TRBJ1-1; D call uncertain. Material: blood. This receptor was identified in a man between 45 and 60 years old in good health. The CDR3 DNA sequence: TGTGCCAGCAGCTTGGGGAAGGGTAGCACTGAAGCTTTCTTT. It is translated as CASSLGKGSTEAFF.